This TCR beta chain comes out of a study of beta chain features in type 1 diabetes. Study-wide findings and caveats: PCR might show a preference for shorter templates, equally across patients and controls. In every one of the four CD4+ subsets, TCRB CDR3s were moderately but significantly shorter in Type 1 diabetes patients. Whether HLA type influences TCRB rearrangement remained unresolved here.

As every portion of the isolated RNA was reverse transcribed, the sequencing read expressed TCRB transcripts. About 3.57 million reads, on average, came from each naive, central memory and regulatory T cell sample. Repertoires were generated with immunoSEQ multiplex PCR, while TCRdb's copy carries only in-frame clones and drops some. This sample yields fewer than 350,000 clones, of which roughly a fifth are seen a single time; under 0.05% belongs to the top ten. Note on this clone: The antigen remains unidentified.

Trimming left V 6 bases short and J 1 base short, with 6 bases between. CDR1 is SNHLY, CDR2 FYNNEI, per germline. The CDR3 runs to 12 residues. The clonotype originates from a woman aged 18-29 years in good health. This chain links TRBV2 with TRBJ1-1; a possible D gene is TRBD1 (6 bases). Sequencing input: naive CD4+ T cells from blood. CDR3 in DNA: TGTGCCAGCAGACAGGGGAACACTGAAGCTTTCTTT. Its protein is CASRQGNTEAFF.